This paragraph reports one TCR beta chain. This sample was included in a study of blood T cell repertoires in COVID-19. Study in general: Spain, Italy and the United States supplied samples that represented acute and convalescent COVID-19. Nucleic acid was either cDNA or gDNA, and it came from T cells, B-cell-depleted T cells, or PBMCs.

Germline CDR1 and CDR2: SGHNT and YYREEE (reference sequence). The CDR3 has 15 amino acids. The V gene end was trimmed by 1 base and the J gene end by 5 bases; junction bases not matched to a gene: 8. As originally analysed: Amplifying reference gene primers gave estimates of nucleated cell counts. Profiling relied on immunoSEQ multiplex PCR, and the TCRdb table lists in-frame clones only, not all of them. D and trimming were read from the DNA, whereas the V and J calls and clone size are those reported in that table. The table shows just under 85,000 clones, with around 83% occurring only once. The TCR was taken from a woman aged 55-70 years with acute or convalescent COVID-19. Material for sequencing was peripheral blood. The chain employs TRBV5-4 and TRBJ2-5; 7 bases are shared with TRBD2. The CDR3 loop reads CASSLRRGGMETQYF. DNA for the CDR3: TGTGCCAGCAGCTTGAGGCGGGGAGGGATGGAGACCCAGTACTTC.